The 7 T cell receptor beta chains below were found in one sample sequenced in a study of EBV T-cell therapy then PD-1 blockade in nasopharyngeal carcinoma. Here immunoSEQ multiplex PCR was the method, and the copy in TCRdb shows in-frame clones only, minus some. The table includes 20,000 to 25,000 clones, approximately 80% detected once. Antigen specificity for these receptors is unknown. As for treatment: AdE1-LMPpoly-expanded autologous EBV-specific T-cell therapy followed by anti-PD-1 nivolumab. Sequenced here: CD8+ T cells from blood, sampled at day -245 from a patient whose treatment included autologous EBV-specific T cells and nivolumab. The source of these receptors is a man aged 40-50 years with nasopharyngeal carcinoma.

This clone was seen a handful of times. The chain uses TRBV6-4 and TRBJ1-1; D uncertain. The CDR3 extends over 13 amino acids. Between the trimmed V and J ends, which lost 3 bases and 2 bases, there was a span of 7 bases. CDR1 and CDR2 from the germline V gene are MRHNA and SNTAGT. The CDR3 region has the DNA TGTGCCAGCAGTGAGCGAGATAACACTGAAGCTTTCTTT. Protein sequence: CASSERDNTEAFF.

The CDR3, as DNA: TGTGCCAGCGGGCTATCCGAGAACACTGAAGCTTTCTTT. Translation: CASGLSENTEAFF. The genes are TRBV6-5 and TRBJ1-1, with no clear D. V lost 8 bases and J 1 base, leaving 11 bases between the germline ends. The CDR3 totals 13 residues. In germline, CDR1 is MNHEY, CDR2 SVGAGI.

This chain's CDR3 is CASTAGGTDTQYF. CDR3 nucleotide sequence: TGTGCCAGCACCGCGGGGGGGACAGATACGCAGTATTTT. The rearrangement joins TRBV13 to TRBJ2-3; 9 nucleotides align to TRBD2. The CDR3 runs to 13 residues. CDR1 PRHDT and CDR2 FYEKMQ come from the germline V gene (reference sequence). The ends lost 7 bases at V and 3 bases at J; junction bases unmatched: 2. Based on the CDR3 plus reference TRBV13 and TRBJ2-3, the full variable domain is AAGVIQSPRHLIKEKRETATLKCYPIPRHDTVYWYQQGPGQDPQFLISFYEKMQSDKGSIPDRFSAQQFSDYHSELNMSSLELGDSALYFCASTAGGTDTQYFGPGTRLTVL.

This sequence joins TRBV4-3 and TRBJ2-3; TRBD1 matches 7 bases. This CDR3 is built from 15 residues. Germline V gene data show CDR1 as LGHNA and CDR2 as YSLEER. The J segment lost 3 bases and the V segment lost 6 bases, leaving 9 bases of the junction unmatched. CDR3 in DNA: TGCGCCAGCAGTAAAGACAGGGTTGGTACAGATACGCAGTATTTT. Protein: CASSKDRVGTDTQYF.

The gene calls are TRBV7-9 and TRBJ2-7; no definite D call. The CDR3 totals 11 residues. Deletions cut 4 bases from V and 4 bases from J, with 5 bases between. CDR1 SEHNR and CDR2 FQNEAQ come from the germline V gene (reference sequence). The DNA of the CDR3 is TGTGCCAGCAGCTACGATTACGAGCAGTACTTC. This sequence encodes CASSYDYEQYF.

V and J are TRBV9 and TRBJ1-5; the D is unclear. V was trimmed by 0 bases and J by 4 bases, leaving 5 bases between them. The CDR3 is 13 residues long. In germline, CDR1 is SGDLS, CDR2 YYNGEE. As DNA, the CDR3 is TGTGCCAGCAGCGTAGGGTCGAATCAGCCCCAGCATTTT. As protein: CASSVGSNQPQHF.

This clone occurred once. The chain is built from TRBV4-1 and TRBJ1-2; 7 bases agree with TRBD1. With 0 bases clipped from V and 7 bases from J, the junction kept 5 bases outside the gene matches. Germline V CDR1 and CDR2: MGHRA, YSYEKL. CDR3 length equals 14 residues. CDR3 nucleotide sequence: TGCGCCAGCAGCCAAGAGGGATACAGGGGTGGCTACACCTTC. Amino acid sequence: CASSQEGYRGGYTF.